The 18 T cell receptor beta chains given below trace back to one sample, sequenced in a study of shared clonotypes between healthy human individuals. Method: immunoSEQ multiplex PCR; TCRdb's copy keeps in-frame clones and lacks some. This sample has 1.5 million to 1.9 million clones, with 95% to 99% found just once. Sequencing used naive CD4+ T cells sorted from blood. Subset in this sample: CD45RA+ positively selected. All receptors come from a man between 25 and 39 years old in good health.

The genes are TRBV4-1 and TRBJ2-7, with a possible D match to TRBD1 (6 bases). CDR3 length: 20 residues. CDR1 is MGHRA, CDR2 YSYEKL, per germline. The V gene lost 0 bases and the J gene lost 0 bases, with 24 bases spanning the gap. The CDR3 loop reads CASSQDRRDKGKPSSYEQYF. The CDR3 region has the DNA TGCGCCAGCAGCCAAGATCGTAGGGACAAGGGGAAACCGAGCTCCTACGAGCAGTACTTC.

This clone was found once. The rearrangement links TRBV18 to TRBJ1-1; unclear D gene. V dropped 1 base and J dropped 1 base, with 10 bases sitting between them. CDR1 is KGHSH, CDR2 LQKENI, per germline. This CDR3 has 15 amino acids. In DNA, the CDR3 is TGTGCCAGCTCACCACAGGAAGTTGGGAACACTGAAGCTTTCTTT. Protein sequence: CASSPQEVGNTEAFF.

The chain joins TRBV5-8 to TRBJ1-2; possibly TRBD1 for D (6 bases). V was pared by 0 bases and J by 5 bases, with 17 bases between. The CDR3 runs to 16 residues. The V gene's germline CDR1 is SGHTS and CDR2 YDEGEE. The CDR3 sequence: CASSLGGHRATYGYTF. CDR3 in DNA: TGTGCCAGCAGCTTGGGGGGACACCGAGCCACGTATGGCTACACCTTC.

V is TRBV15 and J is TRBJ1-1, with 7 bases that match TRBD1. This CDR3 contains 17 residues. The germline gives CDR1 LNHNV, CDR2 YYDKDF (reference sequence). The V gene end was trimmed by 0 bases and the J gene end by 0 bases; junction bases not matched to a gene: 7. The CDR3 nucleotides are TGTGCCACCAGCAGAGATTTGGGTGACAGGGTGAACACTGAAGCTTTCTTT. Translating it yields CATSRDLGDRVNTEAFF.

The chain links TRBV7-3 to TRBJ2-5; D is possibly TRBD2 (6 bases). The V end was cut by 6 bases, the J end by 5 bases, with 19 bases between. Germline lookup yields CDR1 SGHTA and CDR2 FQGTGA. CDR3 size: 15 residues. The CDR3 DNA reads TGTGCCAGCAGTAGTAGGGCTAGCGATAGGGAGACCCAGTACTTC. Translating gives CASSSRASDRETQYF.

V is TRBV10-1 and J is TRBJ2-1; TRBD1 matches 8 bases. J lost 8 bases, V lost 8 bases, and 14 bases had no gene match. The CDR3 is 15 residues long. The V gene's germline CDR1 is WNHNN and CDR2 SYGVQD (reference sequence). As DNA, the CDR3 is TGCGCCAGCCGGGACGGGACAGGTCCTTCGGATGAGCAGTTCTTC. Translated: CASRDGTGPSDEQFF.

The chain has TRBV7-6 and TRBJ2-5; 10 bases fit TRBD2. This CDR3 spans 15 amino acids. Germline CDR1 is SGHVS and CDR2 is FNYEAQ. V gave up 2 bases and J gave up 5 bases; unmatched junction bases: 5. CDR3 loop: CASSLPSGSLETQYF. In nucleotides, the CDR3 is TGTGCCAGCAGCTTACCTAGCGGGAGTCTGGAGACCCAGTACTTC.

The gene calls are TRBV5-4 and TRBJ2-2; 7 bases map to TRBD2. Germline CDR1 and CDR2: SGHNT and YYREEE (reference sequence). V trimming: 1 base; J trimming: 4 bases; junction bases outside the gene matches: 7. The CDR3 length is 16 residues. The CDR3: CASSLTPREGTGELFF. The DNA for the CDR3 is TGTGCCAGCAGCTTGACGCCCAGGGAGGGCACCGGGGAGCTGTTTTTT.

This clone was observed a single time. The V gene is TRBV6-5, the J gene TRBJ2-3; D unresolved. In germline, CDR1 is MNHEY, CDR2 SVGAGI. Trimming removed 5 bases from V and 3 bases from J, with 15 bases in between. The CDR3 spans 15 residues. As DNA, the CDR3 is TGTGCCAGCAGTCGGCGGAGCCTAAGGACAGATACGCAGTATTTT. Protein product: CASSRRSLRTDTQYF.

This clone was seen only once. This rearrangement joins TRBV30 to TRBJ1-5; 9 bases map to TRBD1. This CDR3 is 13 amino acids long. CDR1 is GTSNPN and CDR2 is SVGIG in the germline V gene (reference sequence). V shed 4 bases and J 9 bases; nucleotides not matched to a gene: 7. The DNA for the CDR3 is TGTGCCTGGACCATGACAGGGGGGGGGCCCCAGCATTTT. Its translation is CAWTMTGGGPQHF.

The V call is TRBV9, the J call TRBJ1-2; the match to TRBD1 covers 8 bases. V gave up 8 bases and J gave up 4 bases; unmatched junction bases: 4. This CDR3 contains 12 residues. Per germline, CDR1 SGDLS and CDR2 YYNGEE. In nucleotides, the CDR3 is TGTGCCAGAACAGGGGGGACCTATGGCTACACCTTC. Its translation is CARTGGTYGYTF.

The chain recombines TRBV5-6 with TRBJ2-2, with TRBD2 identical over 10 bases. Germline trimming cut 3 bases from V and 5 bases from J; bases unmatched to any gene: 10. Germline lookup yields CDR1 SGHDT and CDR2 YYEEEE. This CDR3 spans 17 amino acids. The DNA for the CDR3 is TGTGCCAGCAGCTCAGGACACAGCGGGAGGGGTACCGGGGAGCTGTTTTTT. Amino acid sequence: CASSSGHSGRGTGELFF.

The V call is TRBV7-2, the J call TRBJ2-1; 11 positions match TRBD2. V lost 1 base, J lost 9 bases, and 5 bases stayed unmatched. The germline V gene has CDR1 SGHTA and CDR2 FQGNSA. The CDR3 length is 15 residues. CDR3 DNA: TGTGCCAGCAGCTTAGGGGTAGCGGGAGGGGTTGAGCAGTTCTTC. It specifies CASSLGVAGGVEQFF.

The CDR3 region is CASSFRDRVSKGQYF. The DNA for the CDR3 is TGCGCCAGCAGCTTCCGGGACAGGGTATCTAAGGGGCAGTACTTC. The chain couples TRBV5-1 to TRBJ2-7; 9 bases map to TRBD1. V dropped 2 bases and J dropped 9; count of bases not matched to a gene: 12. CDR1 SGHRS and CDR2 YFSETQ come from the germline V gene. The CDR3 spans 15 residues.

The CDR3 sequence is CASSRRGVAGKSDEQYF. The CDR3 DNA reads TGTGCCAGCTCACGACGGGGGGTAGCGGGTAAGTCCGACGAGCAGTACTTC. The rearrangement joins TRBV18 to TRBJ2-7; 7 bases match TRBD2. Losses at the gene ends were 4 bases for V and 5 bases for J; bases not matched to a gene: 17. The germline V gene encodes CDR1 KGHSH and CDR2 LQKENI. The CDR3 totals 17 residues.

This clone was detected only once. The chain combines TRBV7-8 with TRBJ2-1; TRBD1 matches at 9 bases. The CDR3 runs 16 residues. Trimming took 5 bases from V and 3 from J; bases not matched to a gene: 8. The germline V gene encodes CDR1 SGHVS and CDR2 FQNEAQ. The CDR3 region has the DNA TGTGCCAGCAGCCCCTTCCGGGACAGGGACTACAATGAGCAGTTCTTC. Protein product: CASSPFRDRDYNEQFF.

The V call is TRBV19, the J call TRBJ2-5; D may be TRBD2 (6 bases). From germline, CDR1 is LNHDA and CDR2 SQIVND (reference sequence). This CDR3 contains 14 residues. The V end lost 4 bases, the J end lost 1 base, and 10 bases lay between the germline ends. The CDR3, as DNA: TGTGCCAGTAGTAATAGGGACTTCCAAGAGACCCAGTACTTC. Translation: CASSNRDFQETQYF.

The V call is TRBV29-1, the J call TRBJ2-3; D uncertain. This CDR3 contains 15 residues. V was pared by 7 bases and J by 0 bases, with 17 bases between. Germline loops: CDR1 SQVTM, CDR2 ANQGSEA. Here the CDR3 DNA reads TGCAGCGCTGCTTTTGGACCGAAGAGCACAGATACGCAGTATTTT. Encoded protein: CSAAFGPKSTDTQYF.